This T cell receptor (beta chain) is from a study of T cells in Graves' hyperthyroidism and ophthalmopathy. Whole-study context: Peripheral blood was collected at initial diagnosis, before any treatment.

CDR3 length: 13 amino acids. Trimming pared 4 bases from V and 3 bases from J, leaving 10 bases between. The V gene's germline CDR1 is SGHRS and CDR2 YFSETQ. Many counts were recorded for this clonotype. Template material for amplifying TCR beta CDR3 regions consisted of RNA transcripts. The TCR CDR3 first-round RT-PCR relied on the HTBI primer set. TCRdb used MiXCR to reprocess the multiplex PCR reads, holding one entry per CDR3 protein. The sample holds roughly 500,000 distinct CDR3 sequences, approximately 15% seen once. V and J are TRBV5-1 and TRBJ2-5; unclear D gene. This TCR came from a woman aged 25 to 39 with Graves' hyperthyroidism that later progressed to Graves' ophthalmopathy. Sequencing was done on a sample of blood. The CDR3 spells CASSNPTKETQYF. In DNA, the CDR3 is TGCGCCAGCAGCAACCCTACGAAAGAGACCCAGTACTTC.